Below are 29 T cell receptor beta chains sequenced from a single sample in a study of blood T cells in healthy people across ages. Then a second PCR, running roughly 7 to 11 cycles, was carried out with a sample-barcoded 5' primer and a J-beta primer mix. TCRdb re-called the 5' RACE reads through MiXCR, storing one row per CDR3 protein. The sample shows about 830,000 distinct CDR3 sequences, roughly 60% of them seen only once. Specimen: blood. These receptors were collected from a man aged 25 to 40 in good health.

This chain uses TRBV11-2 with TRBJ2-1; 13 bases line up with TRBD2. Losses at the gene ends were 5 bases for V and 9 bases for J; bases not matched to a gene: 10. The germline V gene has CDR1 SGHAT and CDR2 FQNNGV. This CDR3 comprises 16 residues. CDR3 in DNA: TGTGCCAGCAGCCCTCGAACTAGCGGGGGGGCCGGTGAGCAGTTCTTC. This gives the protein CASSPRTSGGAGEQFF.

This chain uses TRBV2 with TRBJ2-5; D gene ambiguous. Trimming pared 1 base from V and 4 bases from J, leaving 7 bases between. The CDR3 length is 13 residues. Looked up from germline, CDR1 is SNHLY and CDR2 is FYNNEI. The CDR3 sequence is CASSEDVGETQYF. The CDR3 DNA reads TGTGCCAGCAGTGAAGATGTCGGAGAGACCCAGTACTTC.

This clonotype was detected only a few times. CDR3 residues: CASSQGDRLYEQYF. The CDR3 DNA reads TGTGCCAGCAGCCAAGGGGACAGACTGTACGAGCAGTACTTC. The chain carries TRBV3-1 and TRBJ2-5, with 7 bases lining up with TRBD1. The DNA matches TRBJ2-7 better at its end, which makes the J call doubtful. Per the germline V gene, CDR1 is LGHDT and CDR2 is YNNKEL (reference sequence). The CDR3 totals 14 residues.

The genes are TRBV27 and TRBJ2-7; 9 bases fit TRBD1. V shed 5 bases and J 3 bases; nucleotides not matched to a gene: 5. The CDR3 is 14 amino acids. The germline gives CDR1 MNHEY, CDR2 SMNVEV (reference sequence). As DNA, the CDR3 is TGTGCCAGCAGTAGCGGGACAGGGTTCTACGAGCAGTACTTC. Translated: CASSSGTGFYEQYF.

In this sample, this clonotype turned up a few times. The chain carries TRBV12-3 or TRBV12-4 and TRBJ1-5, with D unclear. There are 15 residues in the CDR3. V was cut by 3 bases and J by 10 bases, with 19 bases left in between. The CDR3 nucleotides are TGTGCCAGCAGTTTCCGACCCGCCTCGGGTGGACCCCAGCATTTT. Its protein product is CASSFRPASGGPQHF.

The chain links TRBV20-1 to TRBJ1-2, with D possibly TRBD1 on 6 matching bases. Germline V gives CDR1 DFQATT, CDR2 SNEGSKA (reference sequence). The CDR3 has 14 residues. V shed 2 bases and J shed 5 bases, with 15 bases lying between them. CDR3 region: CSARRVRGGYGYTF. CDR3 bases: TGCAGTGCTAGACGAGTCAGGGGAGGTTATGGCTACACCTTC.

The chain combines TRBV20-1 with TRBJ2-3; TRBD2 matches at 9 bases. Trimming cost V 6 bases and J 1 base; bases outside gene matches: 5. Germline assignment: CDR1 DFQATT and CDR2 SNEGSKA (reference sequence). This CDR3 region has 14 residues. The CDR3 DNA follows: TGCAGTGCCTCCGCGGGAGGGCGCACAGATACGCAGTATTTT. Its translation is CSASAGGRTDTQYF.

This clonotype has only one observation. This CDR3 is CASSVDLDRGGYGYTF. In nucleotides, the CDR3 is TGTGCCAGCAGCGTAGATCTGGACAGGGGTGGCTATGGCTACACCTTC. This chain uses TRBV9 with TRBJ1-2; 9 bases match TRBD1. V shed 0 bases and J 4 bases; nucleotides not matched to a gene: 7. The CDR3 is 16 residues long. Per the germline V gene, CDR1 is SGDLS and CDR2 is YYNGEE. The variable domain in full, completed from reference TRBV9 and TRBJ1-2, reads DSGVTQTPKHLITATGQRVTLRCSPRSGDLSVYWYQQSLDQGLQFLIQYYNGEERAKGNILERFSAQQFPDLHSELNLSSLELGDSALYFCASSVDLDRGGYGYTFGSGTRLTVV.

The chain couples TRBV5-5 to TRBJ2-3; no definite D call. V was pared by 3 bases and J by 2 bases, with 10 bases between. Per the germline V gene, CDR1 is SGHKS and CDR2 is YYEKEE (reference sequence). The CDR3 runs to 14 residues. CDR3 coding DNA: TGTGCCAGCAGCTCCCATGCGTTCACAGATACGCAGTATTTT. This sequence encodes CASSSHAFTDTQYF.

The chain recombines TRBV9 with TRBJ1-2, with D possibly TRBD1 on 5 matching bases. The CDR3 sequence is 16 residues long. Germline lookup yields CDR1 SGDLS and CDR2 YYNGEE. V was cut by 4 bases and J by 8 bases, with 24 bases left in between. Here the CDR3 reads CASSLHPGGTRYGYTF. The CDR3 region has the DNA TGTGCCAGCAGCCTCCATCCGGGGGGTACTCGTTACGGCTACACCTTC.

V is TRBV15 and J is TRBJ1-2; TRBD1 might be the D (5 bases). The germline gives CDR1 LNHNV, CDR2 YYDKDF (reference sequence). The ends were cut back, 1 base at V and 4 bases at J, with 10 bases in the middle. CDR3 length: 14 residues. This CDR3 is CATSRGGAVYGYTF. The DNA for the CDR3 is TGTGCCACCAGCAGAGGGGGCGCGGTCTATGGCTACACCTTC.

J is TRBJ2-5 and V is TRBV20-1; 10 bases fit TRBD1. The CDR3 contains 16 residues. After removal of 0 bases from V and 4 bases from J, the junction contained 8 bases not matched to a gene. The germline V gene has CDR1 DFQATT and CDR2 SNEGSKA (reference sequence). The CDR3 region has the DNA TGCAGTGCTAGAGAAGGGACAGGGGTTAACCTAGAGACCCAGTACTTC. It specifies CSAREGTGVNLETQYF.

This clonotype was counted a few times. This chain uses TRBV6-6 with TRBJ2-1; D may be TRBD2 (7 bases). There are 15 residues in the CDR3. Trimming pared 0 bases from V and 7 bases from J, leaving 13 bases between. From germline, CDR1 is MNHNY and CDR2 SVGAGI (reference sequence). The CDR3 sequence: CASSYSSEGGNEQFF. The CDR3 DNA reads TGTGCCAGCAGTTACTCGTCTGAGGGGGGGAATGAGCAGTTCTTC.

This clonotype was detected only a few times. The chain is built from TRBV7-9 and TRBJ2-7; the D gene is possibly TRBD1 (5 bases). Germline V CDR1 and CDR2: SEHNR, FQNEAQ (reference sequence). The CDR3 covers 13 residues. V lost 5 bases, J lost 5 bases, and 13 bases lay in between. The CDR3 protein is CASSRAGSHEQYF. For the CDR3, the DNA is TGTGCCAGCAGCAGGGCAGGGTCGCACGAGCAGTACTTC.

This sequence joins TRBV15 and TRBJ2-1; D is perhaps TRBD1 or TRBD2 (5 bases each). V was trimmed by 3 bases and J by 8 bases, leaving 17 bases between them. Germline CDR1 LNHNV, CDR2 YYDKDF (reference sequence). The CDR3 runs to 15 residues. CDR3 in amino acids: CATSRGPLQGDEQFF. In nucleotides, the CDR3 is TGTGCCACCAGCAGGGGACCCCTCCAAGGGGATGAGCAGTTCTTC. The full variable domain, rest sourced from reference TRBV15 and TRBJ2-1, is DAMVIQNPRYQVTQFGKPVTLSCSQTLNHNVMYWYQQKSSQAPKLLFHYYDKDFNNEADTPDNFQSRRPNTSFCFLDIRSPGLGDTAMYLCATSRGPLQGDEQFFGPGTRLTVL.

This rearrangement joins TRBV9 to TRBJ2-3, with 7 bases matching TRBD2. Germline assignment: CDR1 SGDLS and CDR2 YYNGEE. CDR3 size: 14 residues. Trimming cost V 0 bases and J 6 bases; bases outside gene matches: 4. As DNA, the CDR3 is TGTGCCAGCAGCGTAGGAGCGGGATCCGATACGCAGTATTTT. Amino acids: CASSVGAGSDTQYF.

The V gene is TRBV2, the J gene TRBJ2-6; D is undetermined. Trimming left V 8 bases short and J 0 bases short, with 14 bases between. The CDR3 runs to 16 residues. CDR1 and CDR2 (germline): SNHLY, FYNNEI. CDR3 sequence (DNA): TGTGCCAGCCAGCAGAGTTCTAGCTCTGGGGCCAACGTCCTGACTTTC. Protein product: CASQQSSSSGANVLTF.

The J gene is TRBJ2-5, the V gene TRBV9; a possible D gene is TRBD1 (7 bases). Trimming took off 3 bases at V and 4 bases at J, with 13 bases between the two ends. Germline V gene sequence: CDR1 SGDLS, CDR2 YYNGEE. CDR3 length equals 14 residues. CDR3 amino acids: CASSAGDSRETQYF. For the CDR3, the DNA is TGTGCCAGCAGCGCGGGGGACAGCCGAGAGACCCAGTACTTC.

This clonotype turned up a few times. The V gene is TRBV29-1, the J gene TRBJ2-1; D may be TRBD1 (5 bases). CDR3 length: 15 amino acids. From germline, CDR1 is SQVTM and CDR2 ANQGSEA. The V end lost 7 bases, the J end lost 1 base, and 17 bases lay between the germline ends. CDR3 protein: CSAPFGASSYNEQFF. The CDR3 bases are TGCAGCGCCCCCTTTGGGGCTAGTTCCTACAATGAGCAGTTCTTC.

This sequence joins TRBV11-2 and TRBJ2-1; 7 nucleotides align to TRBD2. Germline CDR1 is SGHAT and CDR2 is FQNNGV. The CDR3 contains 16 residues. The trim removed 5 bases at V and 0 bases at J, leaving 7 bases unmatched. CDR3 nucleotides: TGTGCCAGCAGCCGCTGGACTAGGGCCTCCTACAATGAGCAGTTCTTC. This codes for CASSRWTRASYNEQFF.

This chain links TRBV14 with TRBJ2-3, with D unresolved. The germline V and J ends were trimmed by 5 bases and 2 bases, with 11 bases remaining between them. Germline CDR1 reads SGHDN; CDR2 reads FVKESK. The CDR3 has 14 amino acids. The CDR3 here is CASSVLEFTDTQYF. DNA for the CDR3: TGTGCCAGCAGCGTGCTGGAGTTCACAGATACGCAGTATTTT.

This clonotype was observed a few times. This chain joins TRBV6-6 and TRBJ2-7, with 12 positions matching TRBD1. This CDR3 has 16 residues. Germline lookup yields CDR1 MNHNY and CDR2 SVGAGI (reference sequence). J was trimmed by 5 bases and V by 2 bases; bases with no gene match: 7. This CDR3 is CASSYLGQGAQHEQYF. The CDR3 nucleotides read TGTGCCAGCAGTTACCTGGGACAGGGGGCGCAACACGAGCAGTACTTC.

V gene TRBV28 combines with J gene TRBJ1-6; TRBD1 matches 7 bases. V trimming: 6 bases; J trimming: 9 bases; junction bases outside the gene matches: 8. The CDR3 extends over 14 amino acids. The germline CDR1 and CDR2 sequences are MDHEN and SYDVKM. CDR3 sequence reads: CASRSGQRSSPLHF. CDR3 bases: TGTGCCAGCAGGTCGGGACAGCGAAGTTCACCCCTCCACTTT.

This chain links TRBV10-3 with TRBJ2-7, with TRBD2 as a possible D gene (5 bases). Germline V gene lookup returns CDR1 ENHRY and CDR2 SYGVKD. V was cut by 6 bases and J by 1 base, with 7 bases left in between. The CDR3 totals 12 residues. As DNA, the CDR3 is TGTGCCATCAGCCGGGAATCCTACGAGCAGTACTTC. As protein: CAISRESYEQYF.

As for this clonotype: At one of its ends the junction is not consistent with the germline gene, which may arise from a read error. The rearrangement joins TRBV6-6 to TRBJ2-5, with D unclear. The CDR3 runs to 13 residues. The germline V gene encodes CDR1 MNHNY and CDR2 SVGAGI (reference sequence). Here the CDR3 reads CASYPGNQGTQYF. Written as DNA, the CDR3 is TGTGCCAGCTATCCGGGCAACCAAGGGACCCAGTACTTC.

In this sample, this clonotype turned up once. The chain couples TRBV5-1 to TRBJ1-4; D is unresolved. Germline V lookup: CDR1 SGHRS, CDR2 YFSETQ. Trimming shortened V by 5 bases and J by 4 bases, and 9 bases separated the two germline ends. The CDR3 length is 13 residues. The CDR3 DNA is TGCGCCAGCAGACAACCTGATAATGAAAAACTGTTTTTT. Protein: CASRQPDNEKLFF.

This chain connects TRBV7-2 to TRBJ2-5; 8 bases map to TRBD1. With V trimmed by 7 bases and J by 0 bases, 7 bases remained unmatched. The CDR3 has 15 amino acids. Germline loops: CDR1 SGHTA, CDR2 FQGNSA. The CDR3 reads CASTPGQAYQETQYF. For the CDR3, the DNA is TGTGCCAGCACCCCGGGACAGGCTTACCAAGAGACCCAGTACTTC.

The V gene is TRBV27, the J gene TRBJ2-4; possible D gene TRBD2, 5 bases. CDR3 length: 13 residues. The germline V gene has CDR1 MNHEY and CDR2 SMNVEV (reference sequence). V was cut by 5 bases and J by 13 bases, with 18 bases left in between. CDR3 bases: TGTGCCAGCAGTGTAACGCCGGGGAGAGAGCAGTACTTC. This translates into CASSVTPGREQYF.

This sequence joins TRBV20-1 and TRBJ2-4; 7 bases are a match to TRBD1. The J call could be wrong; TRBJ2-7 is a better fit for the DNA end. Germline CDR1 reads DFQATT; CDR2 reads SNEGSKA (reference sequence). The CDR3 runs 15 residues. The CDR3: CSARASLQGRDEQYF. The DNA of the CDR3 is TGCAGTGCTAGGGCCTCCTTACAGGGGCGGGACGAGCAGTACTTC.